What follows describes a single T cell receptor (beta chain). Its recognized antigen is unknown. With a much larger clone just one base away, this may be a read error. The TCR beta CDR3 regions were amplified from RNA transcripts. The first round of RT-PCR for the TCR CDR3 was performed with the HTBI primer set and the Qiagen OneStep RT-PCR kit. Libraries were constructed in a second round of multiplex PCR, after which size selection and purification were performed. Libraries were sequenced paired-end with 100 bp reads on an Illumina HiSeq2000. From the authors' description of their analysis: SOAPnuke was used to process the raw data, with reads discarded if the reads contained adapters or uncalled bases, had a mean Phred below 15, or lacked an exact constant-primer or identifier match. COPE v1.2.5 was used to merge high-quality paired reads, and clonotypes were defined as unique nucleotide sequences. MiTCR v1.1 was used to align the clonotypes against IMGT TRBV, TRBD and TRBJ reference segments. Only V-J combinations with frequency above 0.0001, covering roughly 99% of repertoires, were analysed. A TCS score was defined as the ratio between F50 (clonal expansion) and ExV (chaos), using BLOSUM62-based TCRdist between CDR3 peptides within each V-J. Welch's t-statistics and random forest reduced around 510 V-J features to roughly 13, which were used in a naive Bayes classifier (R e1071). The Morisita-Horn index was used to measure how similar the thyroid and blood repertoires were. Using fastp trimming at Q25 and MiXCR clonotype assembly, TCRdb reanalyzed the public sequencing data and kept in-frame beta chains. Identical CDR3 proteins give one entry, which carries the most common genes and DNA. The V and J calls, along with clone size, are taken from TCRdb and not from the paper's own processing. Recorded for this sample are about 840,000 distinct CDR3 sequences; roughly 40% of them occurred a single time. The top ten clones comprise 7.5% to 9.5% of the sample.

A patient counted as having stable Graves' hyperthyroidism if no progression to ophthalmopathy occurred over 18 months of follow-up. The hyperthyroidism patients were between 18 and 65 years old and newly diagnosed, with a disease duration of less than 2 months. The study excluded patients with uncontrolled infections, other autoimmune diseases, pregnancy or lactation. Diagnoses relied on clinical symptoms, serum thyroxine and TRAb, thyroid ultrasound and orbital computed tomography. PBMCs were separated from around 9.1 ml of fresh peripheral blood using Ficoll-Paque density gradient centrifugation. Trizol reagent was used to extract total RNA, and RNA quality was then checked on an Agilent 2100 Bioanalyzer. This entry is derived from a study of T cells in Graves' hyperthyroidism and ophthalmopathy (dated by TCRdb to the late 2010s). With regard to the full study: Peripheral blood was collected at initial diagnosis, before any treatment. A discovery cohort of roughly 96 patients, approximately 45 with Graves' ophthalmopathy and 55 to 65 with stable Graves' hyperthyroidism, was used to find distinguishing TCR V-J signatures. Prospective prediction of ophthalmopathy was tested in an independent validation cohort of fewer than 20 hyperthyroidism patients and 15 to 17 patients who later progressed to ophthalmopathy. The roughly 99 discovery patients were divided at random into training and test sets in a 7:3 ratio. The study also compared thyroid tissue and blood T-cell repertoires from several Graves' hyperthyroidism patients. After blood sampling, hyperthyroidism patients were treated with methimazole at a starting dose of 30 mg daily, and ophthalmopathy patients were treated with high-dose intravenous methylprednisolone. According to the paper, TCR Vbeta CDR3 sequencing was carried out on approximately 140 peripheral blood samples, which came from some 41 ophthalmopathy, under 85 hyperthyroidism and approximately 17 progressor patients. General findings and caveats noted by the study authors: Sample size was not statistically predetermined, and investigators were not blinded to group allocation. In validation, progression to ophthalmopathy was predicted by the model with 70% to 71% sensitivity and roughly 76% specificity, a median of about 6 months before onset. Ophthalmopathy was separated from stable hyperthyroidism by a 13 V-J signature model, with 85% to 90% sensitivity and approximately 81% specificity obtained in cross-validation and 80%/75% obtained in testing. Most expanded thyroid clonotypes (frequency above 0.001) were also found in blood, which suggests that blood repertoires may mirror thyroid immune responses.

There are 15 amino acids in the CDR3, from cysteine to phenylalanine inclusive. Of all the DNA, just the CDR3 is kept, 45 bases in frame from base 1. V is reduced by 8 bases and J by 0 bases, leaving a spacing of 17 bases between them. For CDR1 and CDR2, the germline V gene (reference sequence) lists LNHDA and SQIVND. The rearranged chain carries TRBV19 and TRBJ2-7; TRBD1 is perhaps the D gene, given 7 matching bases. The specimen was blood. This receptor was identified in a man younger than 30 with Graves' hyperthyroidism. CDR3 protein: CASGRGTERSYEQYF. The bases read TGTGCCAGTGGACGGGGGACAGAACGCTCCTACGAGCAGTACTTC.